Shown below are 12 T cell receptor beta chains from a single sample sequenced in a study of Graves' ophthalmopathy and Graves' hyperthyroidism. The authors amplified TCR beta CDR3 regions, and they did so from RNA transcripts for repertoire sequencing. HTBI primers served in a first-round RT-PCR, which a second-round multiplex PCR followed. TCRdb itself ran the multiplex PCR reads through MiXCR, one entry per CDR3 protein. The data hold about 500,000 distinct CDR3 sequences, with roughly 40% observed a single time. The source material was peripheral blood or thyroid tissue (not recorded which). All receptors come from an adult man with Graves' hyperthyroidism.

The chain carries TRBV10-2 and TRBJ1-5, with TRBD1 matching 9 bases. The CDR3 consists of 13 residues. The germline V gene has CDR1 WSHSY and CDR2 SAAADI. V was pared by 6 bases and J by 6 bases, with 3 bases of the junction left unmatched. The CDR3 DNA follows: TGCGCCAGCAGCGGGACAGGGAGTCAGCCCCAGCATTTT. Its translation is CASSGTGSQPQHF.

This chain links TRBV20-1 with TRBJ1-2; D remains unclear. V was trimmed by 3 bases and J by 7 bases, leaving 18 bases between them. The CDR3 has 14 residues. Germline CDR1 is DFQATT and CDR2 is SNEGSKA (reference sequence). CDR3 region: CSARRVSGRFGYTF. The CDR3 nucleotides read TGCAGTGCTAGGCGGGTTAGCGGGAGGTTTGGCTACACCTTC.

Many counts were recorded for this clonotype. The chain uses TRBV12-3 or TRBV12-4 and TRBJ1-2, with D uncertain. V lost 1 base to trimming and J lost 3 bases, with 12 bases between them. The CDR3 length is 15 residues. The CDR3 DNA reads TGTGCCAGCAGTTTAGTTGACGGCATGTACTATGGCTACACCTTC. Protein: CASSLVDGMYYGYTF.

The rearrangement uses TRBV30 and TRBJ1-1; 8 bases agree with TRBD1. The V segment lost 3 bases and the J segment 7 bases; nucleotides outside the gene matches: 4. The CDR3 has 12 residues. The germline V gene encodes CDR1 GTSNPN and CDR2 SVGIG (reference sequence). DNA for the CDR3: TGTGCCTGGAGAGACAGGGGATTTGAAGCTTTCTTT. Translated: CAWRDRGFEAFF. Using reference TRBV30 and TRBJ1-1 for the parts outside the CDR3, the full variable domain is SQTIHQWPATLVQPVGSPLSLECTVEGTSNPNLYWYRQAAGRGLQLLFYSVGIGQISSEVPQNLSASRPQDRQFILSSKKLLLSDSGFYLCAWRDRGFEAFFGQGTRLTVV.

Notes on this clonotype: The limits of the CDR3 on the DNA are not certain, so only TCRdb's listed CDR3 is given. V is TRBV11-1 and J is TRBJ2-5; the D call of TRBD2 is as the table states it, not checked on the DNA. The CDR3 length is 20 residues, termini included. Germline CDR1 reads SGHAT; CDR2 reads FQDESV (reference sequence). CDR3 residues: CASSFYICSAESGVQETQYF.

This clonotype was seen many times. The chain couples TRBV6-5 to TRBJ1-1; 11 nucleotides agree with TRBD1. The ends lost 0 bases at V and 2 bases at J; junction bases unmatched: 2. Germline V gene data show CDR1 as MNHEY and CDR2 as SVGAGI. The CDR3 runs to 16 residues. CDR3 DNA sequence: TGTGCCAGCAGTTACTCAGGACAGGGGGCAAACACTGAAGCTTTCTTT. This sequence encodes CASSYSGQGANTEAFF.

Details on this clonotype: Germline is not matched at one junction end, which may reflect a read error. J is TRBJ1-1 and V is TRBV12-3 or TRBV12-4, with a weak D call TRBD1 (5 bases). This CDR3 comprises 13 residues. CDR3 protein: CASSYDRNTEASF. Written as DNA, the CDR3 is TGTGCCAGCAGTTATGACAGAAACACTGAAGCTTCCTTT.

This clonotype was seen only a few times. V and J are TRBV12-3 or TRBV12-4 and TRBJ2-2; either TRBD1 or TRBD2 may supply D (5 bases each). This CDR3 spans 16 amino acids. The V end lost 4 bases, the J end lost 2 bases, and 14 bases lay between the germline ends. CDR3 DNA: TGTGCCAGCAGTTGGATCGCAGGGAGAAACACCGGGGAGCTGTTTTTT. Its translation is CASSWIAGRNTGELFF.

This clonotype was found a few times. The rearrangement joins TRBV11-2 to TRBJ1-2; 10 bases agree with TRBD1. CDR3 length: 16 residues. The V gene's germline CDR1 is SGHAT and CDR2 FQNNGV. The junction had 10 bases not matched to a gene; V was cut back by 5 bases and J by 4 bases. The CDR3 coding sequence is TGTGCCAGCAGCGCCAGTCGGGACAGGGGAGTCTATGGCTACACCTTC. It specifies CASSASRDRGVYGYTF.

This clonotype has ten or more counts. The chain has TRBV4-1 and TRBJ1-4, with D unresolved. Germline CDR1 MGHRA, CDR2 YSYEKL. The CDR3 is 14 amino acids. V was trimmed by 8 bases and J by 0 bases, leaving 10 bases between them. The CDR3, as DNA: TGCGCCAGCGTGGATTTAGCAACTAATGAAAAACTGTTTTTT. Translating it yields CASVDLATNEKLFF.

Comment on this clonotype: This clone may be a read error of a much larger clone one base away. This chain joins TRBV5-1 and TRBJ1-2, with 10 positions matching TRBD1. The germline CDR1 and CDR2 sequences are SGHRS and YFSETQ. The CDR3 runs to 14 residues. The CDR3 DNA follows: TGCGCCAACAGCATGACAGGGGGCGACTATGGCTACACCTTC. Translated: CANSMTGGDYGYTF.

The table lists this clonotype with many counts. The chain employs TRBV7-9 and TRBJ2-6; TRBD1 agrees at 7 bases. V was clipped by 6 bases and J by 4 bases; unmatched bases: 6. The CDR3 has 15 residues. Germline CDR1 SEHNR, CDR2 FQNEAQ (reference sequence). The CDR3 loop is CASRETGVGANVLTF. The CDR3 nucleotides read TGTGCCAGCAGGGAAACAGGGGTCGGGGCCAACGTCCTGACTTTC.